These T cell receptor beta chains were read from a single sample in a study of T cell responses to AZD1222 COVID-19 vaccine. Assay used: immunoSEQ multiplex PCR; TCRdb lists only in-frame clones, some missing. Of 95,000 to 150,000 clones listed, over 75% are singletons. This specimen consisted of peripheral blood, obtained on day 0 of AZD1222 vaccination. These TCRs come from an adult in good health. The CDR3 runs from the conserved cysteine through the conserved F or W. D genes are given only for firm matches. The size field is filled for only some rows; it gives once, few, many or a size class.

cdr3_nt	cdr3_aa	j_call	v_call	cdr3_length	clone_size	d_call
TGTGCCTGGAGAGGTCCAGGGGGCCATAATTCACCCCTCCACTTT	CAWRGPGGHNSPLHF	TRBJ1-6	TRBV30	15	.	TRBD1
TGTGCCAGTTCCCGCGGGACAGGGTACAATGAGCAGTTCTTC	CASSRGTGYNEQFF	TRBJ2-1	TRBV19	14	.	TRBD1
TGCGCCAGCAGCTTTGGCAGTCAATTCTCCTCCGAGCAGTACTTC	CASSFGSQFSSEQYF	TRBJ2-7	TRBV5-1	15	few	.
TGTGCCAGCAGTTTCTCACTAGCGGGAAACATTCAGTACTTC	CASSFSLAGNIQYF	TRBJ2-4	TRBV27	14	.	TRBD2
TGTGCCAGTAGTACCCAGCGGGGGCTCTACAATGAGCAGTTCTTC	CASSTQRGLYNEQFF	TRBJ2-1	TRBV19	15	.	TRBD2
TGTGCCAGCTCACCACCCCAGTGGAACACAGATACGCAGTATTTT	CASSPPQWNTDTQYF	TRBJ2-3	TRBV18	15	.	.
TGTGCCAGCAGCTTAACCGGGGAGCTGTTTTTT	CASSLTGELFF	TRBJ2-2	TRBV11-3	11	once	.
TGTGCCAGCCGCTCTCCGGGACAGGTTTGTGGCTACACCTTC	CASRSPGQVCGYTF	TRBJ1-2	TRBV21-1	14	.	.
TGTGCCATCAGTCTCATAAAAACAGGGTCGGTGACAGATACGCAGTATTTT	CAISLIKTGSVTDTQYF	TRBJ2-3	TRBV10-3	17	.	.
TGTGCCAGCAGTTCTCTAGCAGCGGGAGGCCTCTACGAGCAGTACTTC	CASSSLAAGGLYEQYF	TRBJ2-7	TRBV28	16	.	TRBD2
TGCGCCAGCAGCTTCGAAGTAAATCAGCCCCAGCATTTT	CASSFEVNQPQHF	TRBJ1-5	TRBV5-1	13	once	.
TGTGCCAGCAGCCAAGATCGGCAGGGGGGGTACGAGCAGTACTTC	CASSQDRQGGYEQYF	TRBJ2-7	TRBV3-1/TRBV3-2	15	.	.
TGCGCCAGCGACTGGAACCCTCCCGGGGGCGAGGATCAGCCCCAGCATTTT	CASDWNPPGGEDQPQHF	TRBJ1-5	TRBV10-1	17	few	.
TGTGCCAGCAGTCATGCTGCGGGAGAATCCTACAATGAGCAGTTCTTC	CASSHAAGESYNEQFF	TRBJ2-1	TRBV27	16	.	TRBD2
TGTGCCAGCAGTTGGAGTAGGAGACTAGCGGGGGGGCCCAATGAGCAGTTCTTC	CASSWSRRLAGGPNEQFF	TRBJ2-1	TRBV27	18	.	TRBD2
TGTGCCAGAAGCTCCGGAAGCTGGACGGGGGATTACAATGAGCAGTTCTTC	CARSSGSWTGDYNEQFF	TRBJ2-1	TRBV5-3	17	.	.
TGTGCCAGCAGTCGGGCGGGGACAGGGCCCGGGGAGCTGTTTTTT	CASSRAGTGPGELFF	TRBJ2-2	TRBV11-2	15	.	TRBD1
TGTGCCAGCAGTGCAGGACAGGAGCAGTACTTC	CASSAGQEQYF	TRBJ2-7	TRBV28	11	medium-sized	.
TGCGCCACCTCTATAGCGGTCTTCGATGAGCAGTTCTTC	CATSIAVFDEQFF	TRBJ2-1	TRBV10-2	13	.	.
TGTGCCAGCAGTCCTCAAGGATACAATGAGCAGTTCTTC	CASSPQGYNEQFF	TRBJ2-1	TRBV2	13	.	.
TGTGCCAGCACCAGCCCCCAGATGGCCTACGAGCAGTACTTC	CASTSPQMAYEQYF	TRBJ2-7	TRBV7-9	14	.	.
TGTGCCAGCAGTTCACCCTCCACCCAGGGGGGGGTCTATGGCTACACCTTC	CASSSPSTQGGVYGYTF	TRBJ1-2	TRBV28	17	.	TRBD1
TGTGCCAGCAGCGGGGGACAGGCCTATGGCTACACCTTC	CASSGGQAYGYTF	TRBJ1-2	TRBV9	13	.	TRBD1
TGTGCCAGCAGACCGGCGGGGAACACTGAAGCTTTCTTT	CASRPAGNTEAFF	TRBJ1-1	TRBV12-3/TRBV12-4	13	.	.
TGTGCCATCAGTGTCGGACAGGCCCATTATGATACGCAGTATTTT	CAISVGQAHYDTQYF	TRBJ2-3	TRBV10-3	15	.	TRBD1
TGTGCCAGCAGTTTAAAGGGCAGGGGGCTGGATGGCTACACCTTC	CASSLKGRGLDGYTF	TRBJ1-2	TRBV27	15	once	TRBD1
TGCGCCAGCAGCTTGGGGGAGGGGAGAGTCTCACCCCTCCACTTT	CASSLGEGRVSPLHF	TRBJ1-6	TRBV5-1	15	.	.
TGTGCCAGCAGTTTTGACCCCATTCTGCGTTACGAGCAGTACTTC	CASSFDPILRYEQYF	TRBJ2-7	TRBV28	15	.	.
TGTGCCTGGAGTGTGTCAGGAAGTCCGGGGGAGCTGTTTTTT	CAWSVSGSPGELFF	TRBJ2-2	TRBV30	14	.	.